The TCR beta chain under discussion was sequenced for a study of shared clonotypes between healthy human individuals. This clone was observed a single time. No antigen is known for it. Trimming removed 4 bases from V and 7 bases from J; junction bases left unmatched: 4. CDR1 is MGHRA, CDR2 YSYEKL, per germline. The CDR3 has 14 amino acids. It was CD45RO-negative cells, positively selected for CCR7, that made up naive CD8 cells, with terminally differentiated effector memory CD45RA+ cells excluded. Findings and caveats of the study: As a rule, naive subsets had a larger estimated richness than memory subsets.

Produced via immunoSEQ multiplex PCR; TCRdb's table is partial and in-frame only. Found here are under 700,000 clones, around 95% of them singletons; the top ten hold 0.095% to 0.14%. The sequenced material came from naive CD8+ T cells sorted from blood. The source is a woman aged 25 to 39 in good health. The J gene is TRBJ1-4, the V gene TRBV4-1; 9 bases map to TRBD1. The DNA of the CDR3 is TGCGCCAGCAGCCGGGGACAGGGAGTTGAAAAACTGTTTTTT. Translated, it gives CASSRGQGVEKLFF.